Below are 26 T cell receptor beta chains sequenced from a single sample in a study of blood T cell repertoires in COVID-19. Using immunoSEQ multiplex PCR, the repertoire was profiled, and TCRdb retains in-frame clones only, with some absent. The repertoire holds some 150,000 clones, roughly 90% seen once, with around 1.6% in the top ten. Sequenced material: peripheral blood. The receptors shown here come from a woman in her forties or fifties with acute or convalescent COVID-19.

The V call is TRBV12-3 or TRBV12-4, the J call TRBJ1-2; TRBD1 agrees at 8 bases. The CDR3 runs to 12 residues. V lost 5 bases, J lost 7 bases, and 3 bases stayed unmatched. The CDR3 protein is CASSQQGGGYTF. The CDR3 region has the DNA TGTGCCAGCAGTCAACAGGGGGGTGGCTACACCTTC.

This rearrangement joins TRBV7-2 to TRBJ2-3, with 13 bases lining up with TRBD2. Germline CDR1 reads SGHTA; CDR2 reads FQGNSA. V trimming: 4 bases; J trimming: 7 bases; junction bases outside the gene matches: 11. This CDR3 has 17 residues. The CDR3 spells CASSSPRLAGGRNTQYF. CDR3 bases: TGTGCCAGCAGCTCCCCTCGACTAGCGGGGGGACGGAATACGCAGTATTTT.

V is TRBV30 and J is TRBJ1-2, with a weak D call TRBD1 (6 bases). V shed 6 bases and J shed 4 bases, with 21 bases lying between them. Germline values: CDR1 GTSNPN, CDR2 SVGIG (reference sequence). The CDR3 spans 15 residues. CDR3 in DNA: TGTGCCTGTACATACGACAGGCTGGGGATCTATGGCTACACCTTC. Its protein product is CACTYDRLGIYGYTF.

The V call is TRBV7-9, the J call TRBJ1-3, with 7 nucleotides matching TRBD1. This CDR3 has 17 residues. Germline V gene lookup returns CDR1 SEHNR and CDR2 FQNEAQ (reference sequence). Unmatched junction bases numbered 7, after V lost 1 base and J lost 1 base. CDR3 DNA sequence: TGTGCCAGCAGCTTAGTTTTGGGACAGATATCTGGAAACACCATATATTTT. Translated, it gives CASSLVLGQISGNTIYF. Full variable domain (missing parts from reference TRBV7-9 and TRBJ1-3): DTGVSQNPRHKITKRGQNVTFRCDPISEHNRLYWYRQTLGQGPEFLTYFQNEAQLEKSRLLSDRFSAERPKGSFSTLEIQRTEQGDSAMYLCASSLVLGQISGNTIYFGEGSWLTVV.

The rearrangement uses TRBV5-1 and TRBJ1-2; D is possibly TRBD1 (5 bases). The germline V and J ends were trimmed by 0 bases and 9 bases, with 12 bases remaining between them. The germline gives CDR1 SGHRS, CDR2 YFSETQ. The CDR3 runs 13 residues. The CDR3 DNA reads TGCGCCAGCAGCTTGGGGCAGGGTTATCGCTACACCTTC. Encoded protein: CASSLGQGYRYTF.

The rearrangement links TRBV15 to TRBJ2-5, with D uncertain. V shed 0 bases and J shed 4 bases, with 6 bases lying between them. The CDR3 has 13 residues. From germline, CDR1 is LNHNV and CDR2 YYDKDF (reference sequence). The CDR3: CATSRDPRETQYF. The CDR3 DNA sequence: TGTGCCACCAGCAGAGATCCCCGAGAGACCCAGTACTTC.

V is TRBV6-5 and J is TRBJ1-5; maybe TRBD1 (5 bases). In germline, CDR1 is MNHEY, CDR2 SVGAGI. V was clipped by 2 bases and J by 1 base, with 6 bases between them. The CDR3 is made up of 14 amino acids. CDR3 sequence: CASSYDSSNQPQHF. The CDR3 DNA sequence: TGTGCCAGCAGTTACGACAGCAGCAATCAGCCCCAGCATTTT.

The table lists this clone with a few counts. The chain is built from TRBV3-1 (or the pseudogene TRBV3-2) and TRBJ2-2; maybe TRBD1 (6 bases). Germline V gene data show CDR1 as LGHDT and CDR2 as YNNKEL (reference sequence). V was shortened by 1 base and J by 4 bases, with 7 bases between the two germline ends. The CDR3 is 14 residues long. CDR3 nucleotide sequence: TGTGCCAGCAGCCAAGGCAGGGGCACCGGGGAGCTGTTTTTT. Translation: CASSQGRGTGELFF.

The J gene is TRBJ2-7, the V gene TRBV4-3; 8 bases are a match to TRBD1. Germline-derived CDR1 and CDR2 are LGHNA and YSLEER. The CDR3 length is 16 residues. V trimming: 0 bases; J trimming: 2 bases; junction bases outside the gene matches: 6. In DNA, the CDR3 is TGCGCCAGCAGCCAAGATCCGACAGGGGCGGCCTACGAGCAGTACTTC. Translating gives CASSQDPTGAAYEQYF.

This sequence joins TRBV29-1 and TRBJ2-1; 14 bases agree with TRBD2. With 3 bases clipped from V and 6 bases from J, the junction kept 7 bases outside the gene matches. Germline V gene data show CDR1 as SQVTM and CDR2 as ANQGSEA. The CDR3 runs 16 residues. CDR3 loop: CSVDSGLAGVGNEQFF. For the CDR3, the DNA is TGCAGCGTTGACTCGGGACTAGCGGGAGTGGGCAATGAGCAGTTCTTC.

This chain connects TRBV6-5 to TRBJ1-2; TRBD1 is a possible D gene (6 bases). V was clipped by 0 bases and J by 0 bases, with 8 bases between them. Germline CDR1 is MNHEY and CDR2 is SVGAGI. The CDR3 length is 15 residues. The CDR3 DNA reads TGTGCCAGCAGTTACTCCAGGGGTCCTAACTATGGCTACACCTTC. Its protein is CASSYSRGPNYGYTF.

The rearrangement uses TRBV12-3 or TRBV12-4 and TRBJ1-1, with unresolved D. The CDR3 loop spans 13 amino acids. Trimming took off 3 bases at V and 3 bases at J, with 8 bases between the two ends. CDR3 loop: CASSFGGYTEAFF. In DNA form, the CDR3 reads TGTGCCAGCAGTTTTGGAGGGTACACTGAAGCTTTCTTT.

The V and J genes are TRBV7-7 and TRBJ2-1; tentative D call: TRBD2 (6 bases). This CDR3 comprises 15 residues. Germline V gene sequence: CDR1 SSHAT, CDR2 FNYEAQ (reference sequence). V lost 8 bases and J lost 1, with 15 bases in between. CDR3 sequence (DNA): TGTGCCAGCTGCCGGGACTCAACTTCCTACAATGAGCAGTTCTTC. Translation gives CASCRDSTSYNEQFF.

The chain employs TRBV6-5 and TRBJ2-3; 10 bases are a match to TRBD2. The V gene end was trimmed by 4 bases and the J gene end by 0 bases; junction bases not matched to a gene: 4. Germline lookup yields CDR1 MNHEY and CDR2 SVGAGI. The length of the CDR3 is 16 residues. As DNA, the CDR3 is TGTGCCAGCAGTTTCCGACTAGCGGGTAGCACAGATACGCAGTATTTT. The encoded protein is CASSFRLAGSTDTQYF.

The chain uses TRBV7-2 and TRBJ1-2, with TRBD1 as a possible D gene (5 bases). The germline CDR1 and CDR2 sequences are SGHTA and FQGNSA. V dropped 5 bases and J dropped 4 bases, with 8 bases sitting between them. The CDR3 totals 12 residues. The CDR3 DNA reads as TGTGCCAGCAGCCTGGACATCTATGGCTACACCTTC. Protein product: CASSLDIYGYTF.

The chain employs TRBV19 and TRBJ1-2, with 8 bases identical to TRBD1. Germline loops: CDR1 LNHDA, CDR2 SQIVND (reference sequence). This CDR3 spans 15 amino acids. Trimming cost V 2 bases and J 4 bases; bases outside gene matches: 6. In DNA form, the CDR3 reads TGTGCCAGTAGTATATCGACAGGGGTTGGCTATGGCTACACCTTC. It yields the protein CASSISTGVGYGYTF.

The chain employs TRBV4-1 and TRBJ2-3; 13 bases are a match to TRBD2. Per the germline V gene, CDR1 is MGHRA and CDR2 is YSYEKL. The CDR3 is made up of 18 amino acids. V lost 0 bases to trimming and J lost 1 base; unmatched junction nucleotides: 4. The CDR3 bases are TGCGCCAGCAGCCAAGAGATCGGACTAGCGGGGGGCACAGATACGCAGTATTTT. Protein product: CASSQEIGLAGGTDTQYF.

The gene calls are TRBV11-2 and TRBJ2-1; 10 nucleotides align to TRBD2. This CDR3 contains 15 residues. Germline CDR1 SGHAT, CDR2 FQNNGV. J was trimmed by 5 bases and V by 1 base; bases with no gene match: 2. CDR3 sequence: CASSLGLAGDNEQFF. DNA for the CDR3: TGTGCCAGCAGCTTAGGGCTAGCGGGGGACAATGAGCAGTTCTTC.

The J gene is TRBJ2-7, the V gene TRBV27; 7 bases align to TRBD2. Trimming removed 5 bases from V and 0 bases from J; junction bases left unmatched: 10. CDR1 and CDR2 (germline): MNHEY, SMNVEV (reference sequence). The CDR3 contains 16 residues. The CDR3 reads CASSPDRGVFSYEQYF. The DNA of the CDR3 is TGTGCCAGCAGTCCCGACCGGGGGGTCTTCTCCTACGAGCAGTACTTC.

This clone was detected once. V and J are TRBV7-2 and TRBJ2-7; TRBD1 is a possible D gene (6 bases). Germline V lookup: CDR1 SGHTA, CDR2 FQGNSA. The CDR3 loop spans 15 amino acids. Trimming pared 2 bases from V and 0 bases from J, leaving 11 bases between. The DNA for the CDR3 is TGTGCCAGCAGCTTAAAATGGGGGCCCTCCTACGAGCAGTACTTC. Protein: CASSLKWGPSYEQYF.

The chain carries TRBV10-1 and TRBJ2-3; D is unresolved. Germline lookup yields CDR1 WNHNN and CDR2 SYGVQD (reference sequence). Between the trimmed V and J ends, which lost 2 bases and 6 bases, there was a span of 12 bases. The CDR3 covers 14 residues. The CDR3 reads CASSEPRNGDTQYF. The CDR3 DNA reads as TGCGCCAGCAGTGAGCCCCGGAACGGGGATACGCAGTATTTT.

The chain combines TRBV7-2 with TRBJ1-3; TRBD1 matches 7 bases. Trimming cost V 5 bases and J 0 bases; bases outside gene matches: 4. Germline CDR1 SGHTA, CDR2 FQGNSA. CDR3 length equals 15 residues. In DNA form, the CDR3 reads TGTGCCAGCAGCCGGGACAGCGGCTCTGGAAACACCATATATTTT. This translates into CASSRDSGSGNTIYF. Full variable domain (outside the CDR3, taken from reference TRBV7-2 and TRBJ1-3): GAGVSQSPSNKVTEKGKDVELRCDPISGHTALYWYRQSLGQGLEFLIYFQGNSAPDKSGLPSDRFSAERTGGSVSTLTIQRTQQEDSAVYLCASSRDSGSGNTIYFGEGSWLTVV.

The J gene is TRBJ1-4, the V gene TRBV5-1; possible D gene TRBD1, 5 bases. CDR1 SGHRS and CDR2 YFSETQ come from the germline V gene. The V and J ends lost 1 base and 7 bases respectively, with 14 bases between them. The CDR3 is 15 residues long. The CDR3 DNA follows: TGCGCCAGCAGCTTGACGGGGGGAAGAAGTGAAAAACTGTTTTTT. It is translated as CASSLTGGRSEKLFF.

About this clone itself: Relative to the germline gene, one junction end is altered; a read error may explain this. The chain employs TRBV25-1 and TRBJ2-1; 7 bases line up with TRBD1. This CDR3 is built from 11 residues. From germline, CDR1 is MGHDK and CDR2 SYGVNS. CDR3 DNA: TGTGCCAGCACTCAGGGGGTTGAGGAGTTCTTC. Translated, it gives CASTQGVEEFF.

The chain links TRBV10-2 to TRBJ1-1; D gene unclear. Trimming left V 7 bases short and J 1 base short, with 10 bases between. CDR1 and CDR2 (germline): WSHSY, SAAADI. The CDR3 spans 13 residues. CDR3 nucleotide sequence: TGCGCCAGCAAGGGAGGCACGAACACTGAAGCTTTCTTT. The encoded protein is CASKGGTNTEAFF.

The V gene is TRBV2, the J gene TRBJ2-3; 14 bases are shared with TRBD2. CDR1 and CDR2 from the germline V gene are SNHLY and FYNNEI. The CDR3 runs 15 residues. J was trimmed by 6 bases and V by 3 bases; bases with no gene match: 2. The CDR3 DNA is TGTGCCAGCAGTGAGGGACTAGCGGGAGCGGATACGCAGTATTTT. Translation: CASSEGLAGADTQYF.